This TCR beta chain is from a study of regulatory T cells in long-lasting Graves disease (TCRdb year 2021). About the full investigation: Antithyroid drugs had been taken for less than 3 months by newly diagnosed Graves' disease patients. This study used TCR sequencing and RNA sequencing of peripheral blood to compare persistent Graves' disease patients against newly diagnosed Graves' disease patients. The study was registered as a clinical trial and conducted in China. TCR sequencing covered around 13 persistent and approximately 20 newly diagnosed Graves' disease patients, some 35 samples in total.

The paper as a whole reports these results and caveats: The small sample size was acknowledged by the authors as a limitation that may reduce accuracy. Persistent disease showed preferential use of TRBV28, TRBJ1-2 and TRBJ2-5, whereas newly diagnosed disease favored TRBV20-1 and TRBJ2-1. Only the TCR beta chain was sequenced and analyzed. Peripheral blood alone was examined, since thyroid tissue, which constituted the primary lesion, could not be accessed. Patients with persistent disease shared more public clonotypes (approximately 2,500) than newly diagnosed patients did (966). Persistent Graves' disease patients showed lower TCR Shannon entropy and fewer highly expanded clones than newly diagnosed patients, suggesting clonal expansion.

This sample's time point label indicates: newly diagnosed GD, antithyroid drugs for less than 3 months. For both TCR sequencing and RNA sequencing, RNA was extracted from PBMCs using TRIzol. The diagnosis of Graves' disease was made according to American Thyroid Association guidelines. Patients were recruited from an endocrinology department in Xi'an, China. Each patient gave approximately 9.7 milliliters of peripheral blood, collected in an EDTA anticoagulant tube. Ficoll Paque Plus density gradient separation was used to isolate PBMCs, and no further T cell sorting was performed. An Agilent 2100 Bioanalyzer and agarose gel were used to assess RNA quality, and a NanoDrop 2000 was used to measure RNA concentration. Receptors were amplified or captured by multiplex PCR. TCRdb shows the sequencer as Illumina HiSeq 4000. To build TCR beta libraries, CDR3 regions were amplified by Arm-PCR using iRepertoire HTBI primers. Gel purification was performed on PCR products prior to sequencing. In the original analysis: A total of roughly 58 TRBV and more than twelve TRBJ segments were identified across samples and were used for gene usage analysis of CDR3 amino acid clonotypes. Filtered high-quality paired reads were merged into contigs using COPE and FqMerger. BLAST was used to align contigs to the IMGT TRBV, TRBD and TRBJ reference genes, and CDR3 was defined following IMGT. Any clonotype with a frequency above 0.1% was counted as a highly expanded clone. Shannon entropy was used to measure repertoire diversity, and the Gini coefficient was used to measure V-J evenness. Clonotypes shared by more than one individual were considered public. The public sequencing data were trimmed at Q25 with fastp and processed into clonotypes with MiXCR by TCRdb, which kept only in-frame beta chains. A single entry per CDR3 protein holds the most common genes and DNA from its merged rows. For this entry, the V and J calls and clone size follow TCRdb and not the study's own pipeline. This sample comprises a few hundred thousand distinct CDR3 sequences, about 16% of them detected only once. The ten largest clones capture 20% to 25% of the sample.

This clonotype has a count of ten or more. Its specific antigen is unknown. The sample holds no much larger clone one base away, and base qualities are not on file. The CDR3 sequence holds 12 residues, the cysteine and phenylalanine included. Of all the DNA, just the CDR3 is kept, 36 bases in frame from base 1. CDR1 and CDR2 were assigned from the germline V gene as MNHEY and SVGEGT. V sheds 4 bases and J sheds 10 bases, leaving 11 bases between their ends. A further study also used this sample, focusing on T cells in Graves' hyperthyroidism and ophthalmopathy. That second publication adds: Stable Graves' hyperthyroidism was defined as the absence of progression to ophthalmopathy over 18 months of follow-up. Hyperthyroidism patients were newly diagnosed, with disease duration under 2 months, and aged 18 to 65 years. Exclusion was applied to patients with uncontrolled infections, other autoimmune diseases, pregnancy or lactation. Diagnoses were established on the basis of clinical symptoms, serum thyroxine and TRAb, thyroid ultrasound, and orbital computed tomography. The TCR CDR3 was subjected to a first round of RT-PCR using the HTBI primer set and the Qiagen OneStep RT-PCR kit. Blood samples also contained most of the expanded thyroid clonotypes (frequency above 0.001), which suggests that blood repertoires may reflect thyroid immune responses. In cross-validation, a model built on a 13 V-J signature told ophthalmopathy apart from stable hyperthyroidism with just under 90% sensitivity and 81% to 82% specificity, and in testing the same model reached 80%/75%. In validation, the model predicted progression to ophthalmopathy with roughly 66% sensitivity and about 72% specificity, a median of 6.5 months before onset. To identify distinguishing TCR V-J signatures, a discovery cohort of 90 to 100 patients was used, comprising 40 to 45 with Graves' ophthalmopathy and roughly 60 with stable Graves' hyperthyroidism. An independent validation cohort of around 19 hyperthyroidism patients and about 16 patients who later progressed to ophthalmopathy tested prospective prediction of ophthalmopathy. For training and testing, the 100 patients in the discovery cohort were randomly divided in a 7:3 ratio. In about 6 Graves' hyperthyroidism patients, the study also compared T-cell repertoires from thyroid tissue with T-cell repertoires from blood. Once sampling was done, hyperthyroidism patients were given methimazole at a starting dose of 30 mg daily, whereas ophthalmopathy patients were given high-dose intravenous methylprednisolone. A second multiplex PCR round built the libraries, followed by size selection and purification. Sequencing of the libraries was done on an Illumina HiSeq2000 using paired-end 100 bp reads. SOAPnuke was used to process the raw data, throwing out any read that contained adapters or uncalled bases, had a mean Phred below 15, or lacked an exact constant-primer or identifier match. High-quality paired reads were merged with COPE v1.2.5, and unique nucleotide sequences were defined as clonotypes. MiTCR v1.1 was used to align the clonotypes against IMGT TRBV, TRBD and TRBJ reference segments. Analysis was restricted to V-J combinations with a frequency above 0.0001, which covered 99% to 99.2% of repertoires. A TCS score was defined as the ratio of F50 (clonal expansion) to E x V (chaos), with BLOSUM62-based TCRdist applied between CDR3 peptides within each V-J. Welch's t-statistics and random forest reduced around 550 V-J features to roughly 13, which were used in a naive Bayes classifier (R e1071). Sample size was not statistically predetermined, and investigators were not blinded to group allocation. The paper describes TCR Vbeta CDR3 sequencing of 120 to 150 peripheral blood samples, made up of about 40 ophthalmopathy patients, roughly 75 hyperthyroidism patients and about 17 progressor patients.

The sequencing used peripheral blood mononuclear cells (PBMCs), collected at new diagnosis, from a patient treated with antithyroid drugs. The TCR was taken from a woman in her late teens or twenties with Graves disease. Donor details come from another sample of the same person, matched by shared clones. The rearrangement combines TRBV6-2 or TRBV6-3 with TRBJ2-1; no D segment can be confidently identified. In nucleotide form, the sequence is TGTGCCAGCAGTTCGAGTAGCAAAGAGCAGTTCTTC. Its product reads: CASSSSSKEQFF.